The rows below give T cell receptor beta chains drawn from one sample of a study of STAT5B mutations in CD4+ large granular lymphocyte leukemia. The data were produced by immunoSEQ multiplex PCR, yet TCRdb's version contains in-frame clones alone and is incomplete. The data hold around 27,000 clones, with about 81% observed a single time. The specimen sequenced was CD4+ T cells from blood buffy coats. These receptors all stem from a human donor in good health. Each CDR3 is given with its conserved first and last residue. The D gene is left open where the match is weak. For some rows the clone size is stated as once, few or many, or as a class when expanded; others skip it.

d_call	clone_size	v_call	j_call	cdr3_aa	cdr3_nt
TRBD2	-	TRBV7-2	TRBJ2-1	CASSGSGRSSYNEQFF	TGTGCCAGCAGTGGAAGCGGGAGGAGCTCCTACAATGAGCAGTTCTTC
TRBD2	-	TRBV6-1	TRBJ2-7	CASSDGGRAYEQYF	TGTGCCAGCAGTGATGGCGGGAGGGCCTACGAGCAGTACTTC
TRBD2	-	TRBV29-1	TRBJ2-3	CSVDRGGRPDTQYF	TGCAGCGTTGATAGGGGCGGGAGACCCGATACGCAGTATTTT
-	-	TRBV5-5	TRBJ2-6	CASSLKVGVESSGANVLTF	TGTGCCAGCAGCTTGAAAGTAGGGGTCGAATCCTCTGGGGCCAACGTCCTGACTTTC
TRBD1	-	TRBV11-2	TRBJ2-1	CASSHGTGVDEQFF	TGTGCCAGCAGCCACGGGACAGGGGTGGATGAGCAGTTCTTC
-	-	TRBV6-1	TRBJ1-5	CASSETRTVQPQHF	TGTGCCAGCAGTGAAACCAGGACAGTCCAGCCCCAGCATTTT
-	-	TRBV6-7	TRBJ2-1	CASPTPDVPDYNEQFF	TGTGCCAGCCCAACCCCCGACGTCCCCGATTACAATGAGCAGTTCTTC
TRBD1	few	TRBV9	TRBJ2-1	CASSPRTGTGAYNEQFF	TGTGCCAGCAGCCCACGCACCGGGACAGGGGCCTACAATGAGCAGTTCTTC
-	-	TRBV11-2	TRBJ2-7	CASSLGSAGPWGEQYF	TGTGCCAGCAGCTTAGGCTCGGCGGGCCCGTGGGGCGAGCAGTACTTC
-	-	TRBV30	TRBJ1-6	CAWRDSSYNSPLHF	TGTGCCTGGAGGGACAGCTCCTATAATTCACCCCTCCACTTT
TRBD2	-	TRBV27	TRBJ2-3	CASSLGGVSTDTQYF	TGTGCCAGCAGTCTGGGGGGGGTTAGCACAGATACGCAGTATTTT
TRBD2	once	TRBV11-2	TRBJ2-5	CASSLGSAGEETQYF	TGTGCCAGCAGCTTAGGGTCTGCGGGAGAAGAGACCCAGTACTTC
TRBD2	-	TRBV28	TRBJ2-1	CASLKSGRNYNEQFF	TGTGCCAGCCTAAAAAGCGGGAGAAACTACAATGAGCAGTTCTTC
-	-	TRBV2	TRBJ1-2	CASSEFRGSTYGYTF	TGTGCCAGCAGTGAATTTCGTGGCAGTACCTATGGCTACACCTTC
TRBD1	few	TRBV5-5	TRBJ1-3	CASSLGDSYGNTIYF	TGTGCCAGCAGCTTGGGGGACAGCTATGGAAACACCATATATTTT
-	-	TRBV11-2	TRBJ2-3	CASSSTGTSTDTQYF	TGTGCCAGCAGCTCCACCGGGACTAGCACAGATACGCAGTATTTT
TRBD2	once	TRBV5-4	TRBJ2-1	CASSLPLAGGWNEQFF	TGTGCCAGCAGCTTACCCCTAGCGGGAGGTTGGAATGAGCAGTTCTTC
-	-	TRBV7-9	TRBJ1-5	CASSLAGQNQPQHF	TGTGCCAGCAGCTTGGCCGGGCAAAATCAGCCCCAGCATTTT
-	-	TRBV5-1	TRBJ2-3	CASSLDGGWGDTQYF	TGCGCCAGCAGCTTGGATGGCGGATGGGGAGATACGCAGTATTTT
-	-	TRBV7-6	TRBJ2-7	CASSLAVAAQGSSYEQYF	TGTGCCAGCAGCTTAGCGGTGGCAGCCCAGGGGAGCTCCTACGAGCAGTACTTC
TRBD1	few	TRBV19	TRBJ1-5	CASTHTGTGGNQPQHF	TGTGCCAGTACCCACACCGGGACAGGGGGCAATCAGCCCCAGCATTTT
-	once	TRBV20-1	TRBJ2-5	CSASSSFEQYF	TGCAGTGCTAGCTCCAGCTTTGAGCAGTACTTC
TRBD2	-	TRBV11-1	TRBJ2-1	CASTGGVAGGEQFF	TGTGCCAGCACCGGGGGAGTAGCGGGTGGTGAGCAGTTCTTC
-	few	TRBV6-1	TRBJ2-7	CASSSVRGQYF	TGTGCCAGCAGTTCCGTGCGCGGGCAGTACTTC
-	-	TRBV6-4	TRBJ2-2	CASSPEGRNTGELFF	TGTGCCAGCAGCCCCGAGGGGCGCAACACCGGGGAGCTGTTTTTT
-	-	TRBV25-1	TRBJ2-1	CASRGSSERYNEQFF	TGTGCCAGCAGGGGGTCTAGCGAACGATACAATGAGCAGTTCTTC
-	once	TRBV25-1	TRBJ2-7	CASSEFGAAHTYEQYF	TGTGCCAGCAGTGAATTTGGGGCAGCGCATACCTACGAGCAGTACTTC
TRBD1	once	TRBV11-3	TRBJ2-2	CASSHQTGARTGELFF	TGTGCCAGCAGCCACCAGACAGGGGCGAGGACCGGGGAGCTGTTTTTT
-	once	TRBV12-5	TRBJ2-7	CASKGSGSSSYEQYF	TGTGCTAGTAAGGGCAGTGGTAGCAGCTCCTACGAGCAGTACTTC
-	-	TRBV7-9	TRBJ2-1	CASSLSYNEQFF	TGTGCCAGCAGCTTAAGTTACAATGAGCAGTTCTTC
-	-	TRBV7-5	TRBJ2-1	CARSLRVVGTSGGNEQFF	TGTGCCAGAAGCTTACGGGTGGTCGGGACTAGCGGGGGCAATGAGCAGTTCTTC
-	-	TRBV7-9	TRBJ2-3	CASSDWMNTQYF	TGTGCCAGCAGCGATTGGATGAATACGCAGTATTTT
-	few	TRBV19	TRBJ2-7	CASAPSFVSYEQYF	TGTGCCAGTGCCCCTTCCTTCGTCTCCTACGAGCAGTACTTC
TRBD1	-	TRBV28	TRBJ2-2	CASRTGGLTGELFF	TGTGCCAGCAGGACAGGGGGTCTGACCGGGGAGCTGTTTTTT
-	-	TRBV9	TRBJ2-2	CASSTTSFTGELFF	TGTGCCAGCAGCACGACTAGTTTCACCGGGGAGCTGTTTTTT
-	-	TRBV25-1	TRBJ2-7	CASRSHGFFEQYF	TGTGCCTCCCGTAGCCACGGGTTTTTCGAGCAGTACTTC
TRBD1	once	TRBV5-6	TRBJ1-2	CASSSPGQGTFGYTF	TGTGCCAGCAGCTCACCGGGACAGGGAACGTTTGGCTACACCTTC